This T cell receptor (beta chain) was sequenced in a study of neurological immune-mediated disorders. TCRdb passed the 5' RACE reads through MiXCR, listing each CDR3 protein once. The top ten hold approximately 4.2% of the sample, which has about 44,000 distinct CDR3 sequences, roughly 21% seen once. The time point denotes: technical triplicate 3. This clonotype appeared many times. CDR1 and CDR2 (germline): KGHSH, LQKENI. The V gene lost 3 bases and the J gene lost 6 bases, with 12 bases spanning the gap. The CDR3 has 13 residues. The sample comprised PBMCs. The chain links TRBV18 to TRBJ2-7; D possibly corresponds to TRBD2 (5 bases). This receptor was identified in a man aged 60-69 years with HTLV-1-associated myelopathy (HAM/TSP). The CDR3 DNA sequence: TGTGCCAGCTCACCGGGAGAGTGGTCCGAGCAGTACTTC. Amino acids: CASSPGEWSEQYF. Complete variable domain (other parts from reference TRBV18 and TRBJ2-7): NAGVMQNPRHLVRRRGQEARLRCSPMKGHSHVYWYRQLPEEGLKFMVYLQKENIIDESGMPKERFSAEFPKEGPSILRIQQVVRGDSAAYFCASSPGEWSEQYFGPGTRLTVT.